The rows below give T cell receptor beta chains drawn from one sample of a study of cytomegalovirus exposure and HLA in healthy donors. Here immunoSEQ multiplex PCR was the method, and the copy in TCRdb shows in-frame clones only, minus some. The table includes about 160,000 clones, approximately 86% detected once. The specimen sequenced was PBMCs. The receptor set was obtained from a woman aged 18-29 years in good health and CMV-seronegative. The CDR3 runs from the conserved cysteine through the conserved F or W.

J gene	V gene	CDR3 protein
TRBJ1-1	TRBV29-1	CSAGVTEAFF
TRBJ2-7	TRBV2	CASTGLAGGPDIVKQYF
TRBJ1-2	TRBV7-2	CASSPQGRGYGYTF
TRBJ2-2	TRBV7-6	CASSLPPGTVNTGELFF
TRBJ1-1	TRBV2	CASNDGQGNTEAFF
TRBJ2-7	TRBV9	CASSVGNGLAREQYF
TRBJ1-2	TRBV6-5	CASSPTTKGDGYTF
TRBJ2-7	TRBV19	CASSLRQGNEQYF
TRBJ2-1	TRBV19	CASSPPGIGPSNEQFF
TRBJ2-7	TRBV7-9	CASSFSGRTYEQYF
TRBJ1-2	TRBV19	CASISLYGYTF
TRBJ2-3	TRBV4-1	CASSQWDSRTDTQYF
TRBJ2-1	TRBV10-1	CASSEFLTGDSEQFF
TRBJ1-2	TRBV19	CASGWTGGGGYTF
TRBJ1-4	TRBV29-1	CSVVMPNGQNF
TRBJ1-1	TRBV7-9	CASSPGTGLNTEAFF
TRBJ2-7	TRBV4-3	CASSLTTGQGAYEQYF
TRBJ1-2	TRBV7-2	CASSVDSSGNYGYTF
TRBJ2-5	TRBV7-2	CASSLGDQETQYF
TRBJ1-2	TRBV18	CASSPREERAGYGYTF
TRBJ2-1	TRBV2	CASSSLEGKRGFNEQFF
TRBJ2-2	TRBV7-6	CASSLFGGRPGELFF
TRBJ1-2	TRBV9	CASSVGELHGYTF
TRBJ1-2	TRBV7-9	CASSPEESYGYTF
TRBJ1-4	TRBV2	CASSEAGAGGEKLFF
TRBJ2-3	TRBV5-1	CASSLPEGGGTDTQYF